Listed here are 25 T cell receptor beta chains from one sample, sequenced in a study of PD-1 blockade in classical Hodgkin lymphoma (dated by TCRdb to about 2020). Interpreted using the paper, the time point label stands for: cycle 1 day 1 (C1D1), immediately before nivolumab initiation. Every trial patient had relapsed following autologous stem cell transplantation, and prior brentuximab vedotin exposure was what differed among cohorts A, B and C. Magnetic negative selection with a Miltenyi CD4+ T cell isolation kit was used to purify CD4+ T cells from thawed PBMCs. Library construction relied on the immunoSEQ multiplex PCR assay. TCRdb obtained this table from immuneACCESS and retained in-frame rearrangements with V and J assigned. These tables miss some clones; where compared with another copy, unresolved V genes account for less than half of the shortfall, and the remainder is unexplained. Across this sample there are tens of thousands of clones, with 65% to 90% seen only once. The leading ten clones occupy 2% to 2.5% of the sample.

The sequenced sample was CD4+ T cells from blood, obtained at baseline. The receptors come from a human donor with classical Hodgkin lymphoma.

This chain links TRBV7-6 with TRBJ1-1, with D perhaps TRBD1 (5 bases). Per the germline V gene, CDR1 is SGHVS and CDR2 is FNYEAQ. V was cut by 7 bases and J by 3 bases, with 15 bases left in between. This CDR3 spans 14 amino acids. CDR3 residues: CASKRDSVDTEAFF. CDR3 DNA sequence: TGTGCCAGCAAGAGGGACTCAGTGGACACTGAAGCTTTCTTT.

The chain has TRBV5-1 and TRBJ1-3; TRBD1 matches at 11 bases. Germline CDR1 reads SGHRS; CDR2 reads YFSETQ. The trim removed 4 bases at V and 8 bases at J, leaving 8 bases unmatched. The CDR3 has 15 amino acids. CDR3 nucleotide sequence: TGCGCCAGCAGCCTAGGACAGGGGGCTTTAGACACCATATATTTT. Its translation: CASSLGQGALDTIYF.

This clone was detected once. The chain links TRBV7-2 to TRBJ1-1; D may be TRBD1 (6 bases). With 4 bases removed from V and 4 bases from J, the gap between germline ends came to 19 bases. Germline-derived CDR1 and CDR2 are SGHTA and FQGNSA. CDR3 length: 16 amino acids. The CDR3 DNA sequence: TGTGCCAGCAGCTGGGTGCGGGGGGCGCGGGGCACTGAAGCTTTCTTT. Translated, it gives CASSWVRGARGTEAFF.

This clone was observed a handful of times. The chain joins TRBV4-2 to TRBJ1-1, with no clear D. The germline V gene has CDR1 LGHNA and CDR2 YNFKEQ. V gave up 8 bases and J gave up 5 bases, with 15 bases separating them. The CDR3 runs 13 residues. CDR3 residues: CASRVDFTTEAFF. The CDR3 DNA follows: TGTGCCAGCCGCGTGGATTTTACGACTGAAGCTTTCTTT.

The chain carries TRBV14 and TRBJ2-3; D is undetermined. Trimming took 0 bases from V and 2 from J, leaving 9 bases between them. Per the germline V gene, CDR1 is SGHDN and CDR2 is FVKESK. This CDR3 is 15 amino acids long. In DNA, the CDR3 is TGTGCCAGCAGCCAAGATAGTTTCTACACAGATACGCAGTATTTT. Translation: CASSQDSFYTDTQYF. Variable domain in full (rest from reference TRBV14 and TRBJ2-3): EAGVTQFPSHSVIEKGQTVTLRCDPISGHDNLYWYRRVMGKEIKFLLHFVKESKQDESGMPNNRFLAERTGGTYSTLKVQPAELEDSGVYFCASSQDSFYTDTQYFGPGTRLTVL.

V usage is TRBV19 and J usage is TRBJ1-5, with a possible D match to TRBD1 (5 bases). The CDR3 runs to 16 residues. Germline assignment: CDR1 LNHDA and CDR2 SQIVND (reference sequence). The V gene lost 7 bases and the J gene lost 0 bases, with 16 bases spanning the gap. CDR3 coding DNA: TGTGCCAGTAAAGATCAGGGAACGTTTAGCAATCAGCCCCAGCATTTT. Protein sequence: CASKDQGTFSNQPQHF. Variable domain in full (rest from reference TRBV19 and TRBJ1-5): DGGITQSPKYLFRKEGQNVTLSCEQNLNHDAMYWYRQDPGQGLRLIYYSQIVNDFQKGDIAEGYSVSREKKESFPLTVTSAQKNPTAFYLCASKDQGTFSNQPQHFGDGTRLSIL.

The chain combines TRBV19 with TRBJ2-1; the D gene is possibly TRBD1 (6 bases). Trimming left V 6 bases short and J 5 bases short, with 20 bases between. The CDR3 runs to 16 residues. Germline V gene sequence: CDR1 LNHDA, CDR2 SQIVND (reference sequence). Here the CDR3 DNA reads TGTGCCAGTAGCTTAAGGGGGAAAGCGGATAACAATGAGCAGTTCTTC. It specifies CASSLRGKADNNEQFF.

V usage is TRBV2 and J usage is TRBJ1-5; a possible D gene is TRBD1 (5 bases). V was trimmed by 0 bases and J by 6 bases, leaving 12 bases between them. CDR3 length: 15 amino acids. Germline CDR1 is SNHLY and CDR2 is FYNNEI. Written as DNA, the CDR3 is TGTGCCAGCAGTGAAGCTGGGGGGAGTGTTCAGCCCCAGCATTTT. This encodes CASSEAGGSVQPQHF.

CDR3 in amino acids: CASSISGTFPEQFF. CDR3 nucleotide sequence: TGTGCCAGTAGTATCTCCGGGACTTTTCCTGAGCAGTTCTTC. The rearrangement links TRBV19 to TRBJ2-1; tentatively, D is TRBD2 (6 bases). V was shortened by 3 bases and J by 9 bases, with 15 bases between the two germline ends. The CDR3 runs 14 residues. Germline CDR1 LNHDA, CDR2 SQIVND (reference sequence).

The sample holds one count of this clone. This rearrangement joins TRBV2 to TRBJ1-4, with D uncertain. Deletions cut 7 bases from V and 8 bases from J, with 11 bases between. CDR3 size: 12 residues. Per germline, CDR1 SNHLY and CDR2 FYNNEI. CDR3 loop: CASTGNEEKLFF. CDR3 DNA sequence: TGTGCCAGCACCGGGAATGAAGAAAAACTGTTTTTT.

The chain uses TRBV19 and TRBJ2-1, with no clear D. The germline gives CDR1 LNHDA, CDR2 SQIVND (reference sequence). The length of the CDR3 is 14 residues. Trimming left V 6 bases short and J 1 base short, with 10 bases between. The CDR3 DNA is TGTGCCAGTAGGAAAGAAGGTTCCTACAATGAGCAGTTCTTC. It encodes CASRKEGSYNEQFF.

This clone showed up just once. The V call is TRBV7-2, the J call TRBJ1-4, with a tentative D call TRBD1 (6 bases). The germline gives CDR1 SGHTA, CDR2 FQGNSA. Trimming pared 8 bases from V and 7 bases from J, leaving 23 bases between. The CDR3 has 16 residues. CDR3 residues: CASRKRSGGASEKLFF. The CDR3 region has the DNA TGTGCCAGCCGAAAAAGGTCCGGGGGCGCGTCTGAAAAACTGTTTTTT.

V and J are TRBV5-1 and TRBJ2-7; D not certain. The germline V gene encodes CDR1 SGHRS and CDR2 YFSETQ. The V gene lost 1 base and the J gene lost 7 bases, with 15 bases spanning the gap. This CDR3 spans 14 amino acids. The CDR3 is CASSLTQAVGEQYF. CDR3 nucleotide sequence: TGCGCCAGCAGCTTGACCCAGGCTGTCGGAGAGCAGTACTTC.

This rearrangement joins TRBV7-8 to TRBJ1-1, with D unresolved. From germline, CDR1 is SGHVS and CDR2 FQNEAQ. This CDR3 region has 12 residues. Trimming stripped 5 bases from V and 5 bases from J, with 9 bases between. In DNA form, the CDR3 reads TGTGCCAGCAGCGCCGTTGGGACTGAAGCTTTCTTT. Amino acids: CASSAVGTEAFF.

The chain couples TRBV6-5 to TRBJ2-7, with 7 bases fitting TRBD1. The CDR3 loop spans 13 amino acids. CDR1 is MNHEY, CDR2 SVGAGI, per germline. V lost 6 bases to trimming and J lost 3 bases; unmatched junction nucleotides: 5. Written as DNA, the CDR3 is TGTGCCAGCAGCAAAGGGACAGTCTACGAGCAGTACTTC. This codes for CASSKGTVYEQYF.

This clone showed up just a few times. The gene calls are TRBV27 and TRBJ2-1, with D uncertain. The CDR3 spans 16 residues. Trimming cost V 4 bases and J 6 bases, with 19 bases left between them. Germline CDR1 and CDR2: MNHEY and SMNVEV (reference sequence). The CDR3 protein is CASSSTALRAPNEQFF. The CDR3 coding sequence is TGTGCCAGCAGTTCCACCGCCCTACGGGCCCCCAATGAGCAGTTCTTC.

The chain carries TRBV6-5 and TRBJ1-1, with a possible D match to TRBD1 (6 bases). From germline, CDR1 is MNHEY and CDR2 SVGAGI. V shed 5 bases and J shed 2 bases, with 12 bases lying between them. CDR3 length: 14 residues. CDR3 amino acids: CASSHLQGNTEAFF. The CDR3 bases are TGTGCCAGCAGTCACTTACAGGGAAACACTGAAGCTTTCTTT.

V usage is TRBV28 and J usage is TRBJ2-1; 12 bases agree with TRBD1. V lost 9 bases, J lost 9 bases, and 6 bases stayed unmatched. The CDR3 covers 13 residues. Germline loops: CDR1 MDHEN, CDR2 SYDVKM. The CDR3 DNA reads TGTGCCAGTTCGGGACAGGGGGCGGTTGAGCAGTTCTTC. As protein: CASSGQGAVEQFF.

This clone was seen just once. CDR3 sequence: CASSRTGITLNTEAFF. As DNA, the CDR3 is TGTGCCAGCAGCCGGACAGGGATAACCTTGAACACTGAAGCTTTCTTT. The rearrangement joins TRBV14 to TRBJ1-1, with 8 bases matching TRBD1. Germline V lookup: CDR1 SGHDN, CDR2 FVKESK. The length of the CDR3 is 16 residues. With V trimmed by 4 bases and J by 0 bases, 7 bases remained unmatched.

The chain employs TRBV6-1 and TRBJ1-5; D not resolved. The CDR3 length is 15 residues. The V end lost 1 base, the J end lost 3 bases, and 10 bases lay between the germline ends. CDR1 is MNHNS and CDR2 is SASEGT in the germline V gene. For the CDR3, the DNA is TGTGCCAGCAGTGAAGGCCAAGGGCCCAATCAGCCCCAGCATTTT. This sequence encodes CASSEGQGPNQPQHF.

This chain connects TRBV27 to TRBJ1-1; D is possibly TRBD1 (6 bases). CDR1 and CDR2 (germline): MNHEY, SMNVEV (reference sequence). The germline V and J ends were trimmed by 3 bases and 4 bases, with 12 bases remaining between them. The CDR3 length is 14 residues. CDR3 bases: TGTGCCAGCAGTTTTATCGGGGGCGTCACTGAAGCTTTCTTT. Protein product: CASSFIGGVTEAFF.

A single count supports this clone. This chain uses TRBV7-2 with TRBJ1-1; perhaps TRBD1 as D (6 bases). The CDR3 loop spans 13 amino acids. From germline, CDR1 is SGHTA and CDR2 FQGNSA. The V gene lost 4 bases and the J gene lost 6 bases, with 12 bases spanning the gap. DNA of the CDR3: TGTGCCAGCAGCTGGACAGTGCCCCCTGAAGCTTTCTTT. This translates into CASSWTVPPEAFF.

The CDR3 region has the DNA TGCGCCAGCAGCTTCGCCGGACAGGGTGGGTCACCCCTCCACTTT. Protein product: CASSFAGQGGSPLHF. V is TRBV5-1 and J is TRBJ1-6; 8 bases agree with TRBD1. This CDR3 comprises 15 residues. CDR1 is SGHRS and CDR2 is YFSETQ in the germline V gene. V dropped 2 bases and J dropped 10; count of bases not matched to a gene: 8.

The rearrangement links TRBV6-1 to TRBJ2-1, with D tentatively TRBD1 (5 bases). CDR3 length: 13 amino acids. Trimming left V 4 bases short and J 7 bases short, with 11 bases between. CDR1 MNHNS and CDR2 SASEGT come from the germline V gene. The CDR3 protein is CASSVLTENEQFF. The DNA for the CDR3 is TGTGCCAGCAGTGTCTTGACAGAGAATGAGCAGTTCTTC.

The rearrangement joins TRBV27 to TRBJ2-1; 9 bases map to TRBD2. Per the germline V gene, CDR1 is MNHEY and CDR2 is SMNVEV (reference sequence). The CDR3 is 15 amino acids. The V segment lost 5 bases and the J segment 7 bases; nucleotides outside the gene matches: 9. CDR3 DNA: TGTGCCAGCAGTCAGGTTTCTAGCGGGATGAATGAGCAGTTCTTC. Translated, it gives CASSQVSSGMNEQFF.